Below, 18 T cell receptor beta chains from the same sample are listed, as sequenced in a study of T cell responses to AZD1222 COVID-19 vaccine. Produced via immunoSEQ multiplex PCR; TCRdb's table is partial and in-frame only. The sample contains about 180,000 clones, 90% to 95% of which appear only once. This sample comprised peripheral blood, obtained 28 days after the second dose of the MenACWY control vaccine. These TCRs come from an adult who received the MenACWY meningococcal vaccine as a control.

This chain joins TRBV2 and TRBJ2-3; 8 nucleotides match TRBD1. V shed 5 bases, J shed 3 bases, and the junction held 4 bases outside the gene matches. The CDR3 extends over 14 amino acids. The germline V gene encodes CDR1 SNHLY and CDR2 FYNNEI. The CDR3 loop is CASSRDRRTDTQYF. In DNA, the CDR3 is TGTGCCAGCAGTCGGGACAGGAGGACAGATACGCAGTATTTT.

The chain carries TRBV28 and TRBJ2-7; unclear D gene. CDR1 is MDHEN and CDR2 is SYDVKM in the germline V gene. The CDR3 has 14 residues. The V end lost 6 bases, the J end lost 0 bases, and 12 bases lay between the germline ends. CDR3 coding DNA: TGTGCCAGCAGGGGCGACCCGACCTCCTACGAGCAGTACTTC. This gives the protein CASRGDPTSYEQYF.

The V gene is TRBV5-1, the J gene TRBJ1-2; D uncertain. The CDR3 has 16 residues. With 4 bases removed from V and 3 bases from J, the gap between germline ends came to 19 bases. The germline V gene has CDR1 SGHRS and CDR2 YFSETQ. The CDR3 protein is CASSPGGGVQYYGYTF. CDR3 nucleotides: TGCGCCAGCAGCCCCGGAGGAGGCGTGCAGTACTATGGCTACACCTTC. The variable domain in full, with the rest retrieved from reference TRBV5-1 and TRBJ1-2, is KAGVTQTPRYLIKTRGQQVTLSCSPISGHRSVSWYQQTPGQGLQFLFEYFSETQRNKGNFPGRFSGRQFSNSRSEMNVSTLELGDSALYLCASSPGGGVQYYGYTFGSGTRLTVV.

The CDR3: CASSPLARLNEQFF. The DNA of the CDR3 is TGTGCCAGCTCACCACTAGCGAGGCTCAATGAGCAGTTCTTC. V is TRBV18 and J is TRBJ2-1, with D tentatively TRBD2 (5 bases). CDR3 length: 14 residues. V was shortened by 1 base and J by 6 bases, with 10 bases between the two germline ends. The germline gives CDR1 KGHSH, CDR2 LQKENI.

The rearrangement uses TRBV7-8 and TRBJ1-5; tentatively, D is TRBD1 (5 bases). This CDR3 has 14 residues. V gave up 5 bases and J gave up 1 base, with 9 bases separating them. CDR1 and CDR2 (germline): SGHVS, FQNEAQ. The CDR3: CASSGGGSNQPQHF. For the CDR3, the DNA is TGTGCCAGCAGCGGGGGTGGAAGCAATCAGCCCCAGCATTTT.

This clone was detected only once. The rearrangement joins TRBV7-3 to TRBJ2-2; 8 bases align to TRBD2. Germline CDR1 SGHTA, CDR2 FQGTGA. Trimming took 4 bases from V and 8 from J; bases not matched to a gene: 6. The CDR3 is 14 residues long. Here the CDR3 reads CASSSSGGSGELFF. CDR3 sequence (DNA): TGTGCCAGCAGCTCGAGCGGGGGTTCTGGGGAGCTGTTTTTT. The full variable domain, in which reference TRBV7-3 and TRBJ2-2 provide the parts outside the CDR3, is GAGVSQTPSNKVTEKGKYVELRCDPISGHTALYWYRQSLGQGPEFLIYFQGTGAADDSGLPNDRFFAVRPEGSVSTLKIQRTERGDSAVYLCASSSSGGSGELFFGEGSRLTVL.

The genes are TRBV7-2 and TRBJ1-4; unclear D gene. CDR3 length: 14 amino acids. Trimming took 6 bases from V and 1 from J, leaving 9 bases between them. Germline CDR1 is SGHTA and CDR2 is FQGNSA. In DNA, the CDR3 is TGTGCCAGCAGTTCTTATTTAACTAATGAAAAACTGTTTTTT. This gives the protein CASSSYLTNEKLFF.

CDR3 in amino acids: CASSPSSGAYEQYF. For the CDR3, the DNA is TGCGCCAGCAGCCCCTCGAGCGGGGCTTACGAGCAGTACTTC. The chain has TRBV5-1 and TRBJ2-7; 7 bases match TRBD2. The CDR3 totals 14 residues. J lost 4 bases, V lost 4 bases, and 8 bases had no gene match. The germline V gene encodes CDR1 SGHRS and CDR2 YFSETQ.

The chain has TRBV11-3 and TRBJ2-5; the D gene is possibly TRBD2 (5 bases). CDR3 size: 13 residues. Germline V gene data show CDR1 as SGHNT and CDR2 as YENEEA. Between the trimmed V and J ends, which lost 5 bases and 3 bases, there was a span of 10 bases. CDR3 region: CASSQRLKETQYF. The CDR3 DNA sequence: TGTGCCAGCAGCCAAAGACTAAAAGAGACCCAGTACTTC.

V gene TRBV2 combines with J gene TRBJ2-1, with unresolved D. There are 13 residues in the CDR3. The V end lost 7 bases, the J end lost 2 bases, and 9 bases lay between the germline ends. Germline lookup yields CDR1 SNHLY and CDR2 FYNNEI. The CDR3 DNA reads as TGTGCCAGCACCACAGTTACCTACAATGAGCAGTTCTTC. Translating gives CASTTVTYNEQFF.

The gene calls are TRBV20-1 and TRBJ2-4; no reliable D call. CDR3 length: 11 residues. V dropped 3 bases and J dropped 14 bases, with 14 bases sitting between them. The germline V gene encodes CDR1 DFQATT and CDR2 SNEGSKA (reference sequence). The CDR3 is CSASLTEAEYF. CDR3 coding DNA: TGCAGTGCTAGCCTCACCGAGGCAGAGTACTTC.

This sequence joins TRBV6-5 and TRBJ1-1; D possibly corresponds to TRBD1 (5 bases). Trimming took off 5 bases at V and 11 bases at J, with 18 bases between the two ends. Germline CDR1 MNHEY, CDR2 SVGAGI. The CDR3 length is 13 residues. As DNA, the CDR3 is TGTGCCAGCAGTCACCCCGAGGGAGCAGGGGCTTTCTTT. This translates into CASSHPEGAGAFF.

The chain carries TRBV28 and TRBJ1-5, with 7 bases identical to TRBD1. After removal of 0 bases from V and 0 bases from J, the junction contained 5 bases not matched to a gene. The CDR3 is 17 amino acids. CDR1 is MDHEN, CDR2 SYDVKM, per germline. The CDR3: CASSLWGRGFSNQPQHF. In DNA form, the CDR3 reads TGTGCCAGCAGTTTATGGGGCAGGGGGTTTAGCAATCAGCCCCAGCATTTT.

The chain joins TRBV9 to TRBJ1-2, with TRBD1 matching over 9 bases. CDR1 and CDR2 from the germline V gene are SGDLS and YYNGEE. CDR3 length: 14 amino acids. V lost 4 bases, J lost 4 bases, and 5 bases stayed unmatched. The CDR3 nucleotides are TGTGCCAGCAGCTCGGGGACAGGGAGCTATGGCTACACCTTC. This sequence encodes CASSSGTGSYGYTF.

The V and J genes are TRBV13 and TRBJ2-7, with D unresolved. CDR1 and CDR2 (germline): PRHDT, FYEKMQ (reference sequence). The V end lost 5 bases, the J end lost 0 bases, and 14 bases lay between the germline ends. This CDR3 has 15 amino acids. The CDR3 DNA reads as TGTGCCAGCAGCGTCGGCGGTTACAGCTCCTACGAGCAGTACTTC. Translation gives CASSVGGYSSYEQYF.

The rearrangement joins TRBV7-2 to TRBJ2-7, with 8 positions matching TRBD1. J was trimmed by 2 bases and V by 3 bases; bases with no gene match: 6. This CDR3 region has 15 residues. Germline V gene lookup returns CDR1 SGHTA and CDR2 FQGNSA. CDR3 sequence: CASSLDRASTYEQYF. CDR3 nucleotide sequence: TGTGCCAGCAGCTTGGACAGGGCTTCGACCTACGAGCAGTACTTC.

Of note for this clone: In the same sample, other DNA sequences code for this CDR3. V gene TRBV28 combines with J gene TRBJ1-5, with no clear D. The CDR3 contains 12 residues. Germline CDR1 and CDR2: MDHEN and SYDVKM. The germline V and J ends were trimmed by 7 bases and 0 bases, with 4 bases remaining between them. The CDR3 reads CASTDSNQPQHF. In DNA form, the CDR3 reads TGTGCCAGCACAGATAGCAATCAGCCCCAGCATTTT. Supplemented by reference TRBV28 and TRBJ1-5, the full variable domain reads DVKVTQSSRYLVKRTGEKVFLECVQDMDHENMFWYRQDPGLGLRLIYFSYDVKMKEKGDIPEGYSVSREKKERFSLILESASTNQTSMYLCASTDSNQPQHFGDGTRLSIL.

This clone has a handful of counts. The CDR3 DNA follows: TGCGCCAGCAGCCGGGATCGCACTGAAGCTTTCTTT. It specifies CASSRDRTEAFF. The V gene is TRBV5-1, the J gene TRBJ1-1, with no clear D. Trimming pared 4 bases from V and 4 bases from J, leaving 8 bases between. CDR1 and CDR2 (germline): SGHRS, YFSETQ. The CDR3 totals 12 residues. The whole variable domain, filled in from reference TRBV5-1 and TRBJ1-1, reads KAGVTQTPRYLIKTRGQQVTLSCSPISGHRSVSWYQQTPGQGLQFLFEYFSETQRNKGNFPGRFSGRQFSNSRSEMNVSTLELGDSALYLCASSRDRTEAFFGQGTRLTVV.